The T cell receptor beta chain under discussion was sequenced for a study of Ad26.COV2.S vaccination and SARS-CoV-2 variants. The wider study: Donor was in the COV1001 Ad26.COV2.S trial arm.

Findings of the study overall: The breadth of spike-specific CD8+ and CD4+ T cell responses after vaccination was reportedly substantial. Responses of T cells in total may have been underestimated by the TCR breadth and depth analyses.

Using immunoSEQ multiplex PCR, the repertoire was profiled, and TCRdb retains in-frame clones only, with some absent. The sample carries 350,000 to 450,000 clones, around nine tenths recorded once. This sample's treatment: about 20 received Ad26.COV2.S at low or high dose, single or two shots; 5 received placebo; per-sample allocation not given. Sampling happened 63 days after the first vaccine or placebo injection. Wuhan-strain SARS-CoV-2 spike was expressed by the Ad26 vector that made up the vaccine. Concerning this clone: Its antigen is undetermined.

This CDR3 has 13 amino acids. Germline CDR1 and CDR2: SEHNR and FQNEAQ (reference sequence). V lost 6 bases to trimming and J lost 10 bases; unmatched junction nucleotides: 9. This sample comprised peripheral blood, obtained in a trial of Ad26.COV2.S vaccine versus placebo. The rearrangement links TRBV7-9 to TRBJ1-2, with 9 bases aligning to TRBD1. The receptor comes from a person between 18 and 59 years old who received the Ad26.COV2.S COVID-19 vaccine or a placebo. The CDR3 loop reads CASSWGQGRFYTF. The CDR3, as DNA: TGTGCCAGCAGTTGGGGACAGGGCCGTTTCTACACCTTC.